This entry lists 23 T cell receptor beta chains sequenced from one sample in a study of metastatic and nonmetastatic thyroid tumors (TCRdb year 2020). Library prep was done by PCR. Instrument on record: Illumina HiSeq 4000. In TCRdb, the public reads were trimmed at Q25 with fastp and aligned with MiXCR, with productive beta chains retained. This sample is represented by around 14,000 clones; 24% of them were singletons. The top ten hold over 7.5% of the sample. None of the patients had been given any treatment before thyroid surgery. The specimen sequenced was tumor tissue. The receptors stem from a female donor with papillary thyroid cancer or a benign thyroid nodule (not recorded which). Some clones in this sample may be carry-over from other donors' samples.

This clone has only one observation. This chain links TRBV20-1 with TRBJ2-3; 11 nucleotides align to TRBD2. The CDR3 sequence is 14 residues long. Looked up from germline, CDR1 is DFQATT and CDR2 is SNEGSKA (reference sequence). The ends lost 5 bases at V and 3 bases at J; junction bases unmatched: 4. The CDR3 spells CSARGTSGTDTQYF. CDR3 in DNA: TGCAGTGCTCGGGGGACTAGCGGTACAGATACGCAGTATTTT.

This clone was picked up one time. This sequence joins TRBV20-1 and TRBJ2-5, with unresolved D. The ends were cut back, 6 bases at V and 2 bases at J, with 13 bases in the middle. CDR1 and CDR2 from the germline V gene are DFQATT and SNEGSKA (reference sequence). The CDR3 runs 13 residues. CDR3 protein: CSARPLGQETQYF. The CDR3 DNA sequence: TGCAGTGCCCGGCCCCTGGGGCAAGAGACCCAGTACTTC.

This clone has more than one count but fewer than ten. The chain couples TRBV2 to TRBJ2-7, with no clear D. There are 11 residues in the CDR3. Per the germline V gene, CDR1 is SNHLY and CDR2 is FYNNEI. V dropped 4 bases and J dropped 4 bases, with 5 bases sitting between them. The CDR3 DNA sequence: TGTGCCAGCAGTGTCAGGTACGAGCAGTACTTC. Residues: CASSVRYEQYF.

This clone was detected ten times or more. V and J are TRBV11-2 and TRBJ2-3; D is undetermined. CDR1 is SGHAT and CDR2 is FQNNGV in the germline V gene. Trimming took 8 bases from V and 3 from J, leaving 6 bases between them. The CDR3 is 11 amino acids. The CDR3 loop reads CASRVTDTQYF. DNA of the CDR3: TGTGCCAGCCGTGTGACAGATACGCAGTATTTT.

Ten or more counts support this clone. This sequence joins TRBV20-1 and TRBJ2-5; tentatively, D is TRBD1 (9 bases). This CDR3 is 19 amino acids long. Germline V gene data show CDR1 as DFQATT and CDR2 as SNEGSKA (reference sequence). V was trimmed by 4 bases and J by 1 base, leaving 28 bases between them. CDR3 loop: CSATGQGPRTSTAQETQYF. CDR3 DNA: TGCAGTGCTACAGGACAGGGGCCAAGGACTAGCACCGCCCAAGAGACCCAGTACTTC.

This clone was found many times. Other DNA sequences within the sample encode an identical CDR3. V and J are TRBV28 and TRBJ1-5; D remains ambiguous. Trimming left V 3 bases short and J 4 bases short, with 7 bases between. The CDR3 covers 13 residues. Germline values: CDR1 MDHEN, CDR2 SYDVKM. The CDR3 region is CASSFGGNQPQHF. The CDR3 DNA reads as TGTGCCAGCAGTTTCGGAGGGAATCAGCCCCAGCATTTT.

This clone was seen repeatedly, ten times or more. The chain employs TRBV20-1 and TRBJ2-2; D gene uncertain. V lost 3 bases to trimming and J lost 1 base, with 9 bases between them. Germline assignment: CDR1 DFQATT and CDR2 SNEGSKA (reference sequence). The CDR3 is 14 residues long. CDR3 DNA sequence: TGCAGTGCTAGCTGGCCTCGGAACACCGGGGAGCTGTTTTTT. It translates to CSASWPRNTGELFF.

The chain combines TRBV7-9 with TRBJ2-5, with TRBD2 matching over 10 bases. Per germline, CDR1 SEHNR and CDR2 FQNEAQ (reference sequence). V shed 3 bases and J 9 bases; nucleotides not matched to a gene: 7. The CDR3 has 14 residues. CDR3: CASSLPGLAQAQYF. The CDR3 DNA is TGTGCCAGCAGCTTGCCGGGACTAGCGCAGGCCCAGTACTTC.

About this clone: Germline and junction disagree at one end, which may indicate a read error. The chain links TRBV20-1 to TRBJ1-5; D possibly corresponds to TRBD1 (6 bases). The CDR3 contains 14 residues. Germline values: CDR1 DFQATT, CDR2 SNEGSKA (reference sequence). CDR3 coding DNA: TGTAGTGCTGGGGGGGGGGCTGTCAATCAGCCCCAGCATTTT. Protein: CSAGGGAVNQPQHF.

This clone has more than one count but fewer than ten. V gene TRBV6-2 or TRBV6-3 combines with J gene TRBJ2-7; TRBD2 agrees at 7 bases. The germline V gene has CDR1 MNHEY and CDR2 SVGEGT. There are 14 residues in the CDR3. J gave up 7 bases and V 8 bases, and 14 bases lay outside the gene matches. The CDR3 nucleotides are TGTGCCAGCTGCGGCATCGGGAGGTCCGTAGAGCAGTACTTC. Translated, it gives CASCGIGRSVEQYF.

This clone occurred a few times. The V gene is TRBV7-9, the J gene TRBJ2-2, with no clear D. The germline V and J ends were trimmed by 1 base and 7 bases, with 4 bases remaining between them. CDR3 size: 12 residues. Germline CDR1 is SEHNR and CDR2 is FQNEAQ (reference sequence). The CDR3 region has the DNA TGTGCCAGCAGCTTAGTTAACGGGGAGCTGTTTTTT. This translates into CASSLVNGELFF.

This clone has at least ten counts. V usage is TRBV5-6 and J usage is TRBJ1-2; TRBD1 might be the D (6 bases). The V end was cut by 4 bases, the J end by 5 bases, with 15 bases between. This CDR3 is built from 14 residues. CDR1 and CDR2 (germline): SGHDT, YYEEEE. The CDR3 DNA is TGTGCCAGCAGCCCGGAAAGGGGGGGGTATGGCTACACCTTC. It is translated as CASSPERGGYGYTF.

This clone was recorded at least ten times. This chain connects TRBV5-4 to TRBJ2-2; 10 bases match TRBD2. V dropped 4 bases and J dropped 1; count of bases not matched to a gene: 4. The CDR3 sequence is 16 residues long. Germline V gives CDR1 SGHNT, CDR2 YYREEE (reference sequence). CDR3: CASSPGLALNTGELFF. CDR3 coding DNA: TGTGCCAGCAGCCCGGGACTAGCGCTGAACACCGGGGAGCTGTTTTTT.

This clone was counted ten times or more. The chain combines TRBV20-1 with TRBJ2-7, with 16 bases matching TRBD2. Germline assignment: CDR1 DFQATT and CDR2 SNEGSKA (reference sequence). The J segment lost 1 base and the V segment lost 4 bases, leaving 19 bases of the junction unmatched. The CDR3 consists of 21 residues. The chain's CDR3 is CSATLRYKPGLAGGKSYEQYF. Here the CDR3 DNA reads TGCAGTGCTACCCTGCGATACAAACCGGGACTAGCGGGAGGGAAGTCCTACGAGCAGTACTTC.

The sample holds many counts of this clone. J is TRBJ2-1 and V is TRBV3-1; 11 bases match TRBD2. Germline CDR1 LGHDT, CDR2 YNNKEL (reference sequence). The V and J ends lost 4 bases and 12 bases, in that order; junction bases with no gene match: 5. The CDR3 totals 13 residues. The CDR3 nucleotides are TGTGCCAGCAGCCCCTCGACTAGCGGGGTGCAGTTCTTC. It specifies CASSPSTSGVQFF.

This clone occurred a few times. The CDR3 coding sequence is TGTGCCAGCAGCTTATTGCGAGGGGGCCTTAACACCGGGGAGCTGTTTTTT. This translates into CASSLLRGGLNTGELFF. The chain uses TRBV11-2 and TRBJ2-2; 7 bases are shared with TRBD1. Germline V gene lookup returns CDR1 SGHAT and CDR2 FQNNGV. V lost 2 bases and J lost 2; bases outside the gene matches: 8. The CDR3 sequence is 17 residues long. The complete variable domain, with remaining parts taken from reference TRBV11-2 and TRBJ2-2, reads EAGVAQSPRYKIIEKRQSVAFWCNPISGHATLYWYQQILGQGPKLLIQFQNNGVVDDSQLPKDRFSAERLKGVDSTLKIQPAKLEDSAVYLCASSLLRGGLNTGELFFGEGSRLTVL.

This clone appeared a single time. This sequence joins TRBV11-3 and TRBJ2-7, with D maybe TRBD2 (6 bases). The CDR3 sequence is 12 residues long. The germline V gene encodes CDR1 SGHNT and CDR2 YENEEA. V gave up 6 bases and J gave up 6 bases, with 12 bases separating them. CDR3 in DNA: TGTGCCAGCAGGGGGGGAGGCGGCGAGCAGTACTTC. It encodes CASRGGGGEQYF.

This clone was seen ten or more times. This chain uses TRBV7-2 with TRBJ1-5; 7 bases align to TRBD1. Germline V gene data show CDR1 as SGHTA and CDR2 as FQGNSA. The CDR3 sequence is 14 residues long. V gave up 5 bases and J gave up 5 bases; unmatched junction bases: 6. CDR3 DNA: TGTGCCAGCAGCCAGGGACAGATTTATCAGCCCCAGCATTTT. It encodes CASSQGQIYQPQHF.

The chain is built from TRBV5-1 and TRBJ1-6, with TRBD1 as a possible D gene (6 bases). The CDR3 spans 14 residues. Germline loops: CDR1 SGHRS, CDR2 YFSETQ. Between the trimmed V and J ends, which lost 0 bases and 8 bases, there was a span of 9 bases. DNA of the CDR3: TGCGCCAGCAGCTTGGCACAGGGAGATTCACCCCTCCACTTT. This encodes CASSLAQGDSPLHF.

This chain connects TRBV20-1 to TRBJ1-1; no reliable D call. Trimming cost V 3 bases and J 8 bases, with 13 bases left between them. The CDR3 consists of 12 residues. Germline V lookup: CDR1 DFQATT, CDR2 SNEGSKA (reference sequence). CDR3 sequence (DNA): TGCAGTGCTAGGGACGGAACGAAAGAAGCTTTCTTT. Translated, it gives CSARDGTKEAFF.

This clone was counted a few times. The chain couples TRBV5-1 to TRBJ2-3, with 10 bases aligning to TRBD1. V shed 5 bases, J shed 3 bases, and the junction held 3 bases outside the gene matches. The CDR3 has 14 amino acids. The V gene's germline CDR1 is SGHRS and CDR2 YFSETQ. The CDR3 loop reads CASRGQGFTDTQYF. CDR3 sequence (DNA): TGCGCCAGCAGGGGACAGGGGTTTACAGATACGCAGTATTTT. Based on the CDR3 plus reference TRBV5-1 and TRBJ2-3, the full variable domain is KAGVTQTPRYLIKTRGQQVTLSCSPISGHRSVSWYQQTPGQGLQFLFEYFSETQRNKGNFPGRFSGRQFSNSRSEMNVSTLELGDSALYLCASRGQGFTDTQYFGPGTRLTVL.

This clone is medium-sized by share. In DNA form, the CDR3 reads TGTGCCAGCAGTGCTGGGACAGGGTCTACCTACGAGCAGTACTTC. Translation: CASSAGTGSTYEQYF. The J gene is TRBJ2-7, the V gene TRBV25-1, with 9 bases matching TRBD1. The CDR3 consists of 15 residues. Germline lookup yields CDR1 MGHDK and CDR2 SYGVNS. V lost 4 bases to trimming and J lost 2 bases; unmatched junction nucleotides: 6.

The V and J genes are TRBV20-1 and TRBJ2-1, with D tentatively TRBD1 or TRBD2 (5 bases each). CDR3 length: 14 residues. With 0 bases removed from V and 5 bases from J, the gap between germline ends came to 11 bases. Germline CDR1 reads DFQATT; CDR2 reads SNEGSKA (reference sequence). This CDR3 is CSARDLLGHNEQFF. For the CDR3, the DNA is TGCAGTGCTAGAGATCTGCTGGGACACAATGAGCAGTTCTTC.